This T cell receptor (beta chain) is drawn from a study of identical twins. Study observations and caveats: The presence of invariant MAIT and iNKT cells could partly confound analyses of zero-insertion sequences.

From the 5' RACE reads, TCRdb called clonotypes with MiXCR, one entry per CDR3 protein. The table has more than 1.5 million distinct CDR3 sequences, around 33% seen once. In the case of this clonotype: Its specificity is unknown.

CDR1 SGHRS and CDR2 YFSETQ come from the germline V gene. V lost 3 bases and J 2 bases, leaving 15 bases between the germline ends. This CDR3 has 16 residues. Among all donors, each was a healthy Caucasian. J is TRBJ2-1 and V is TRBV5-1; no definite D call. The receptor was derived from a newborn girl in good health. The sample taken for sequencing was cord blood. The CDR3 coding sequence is TGCGCCAGCAGCTCCGGGTGGGTTAGCCCCTACAATGAGCAGTTCTTC. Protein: CASSSGWVSPYNEQFF.